These 29 T cell receptor beta chains share one sample of origin, sequenced in a study of blood T cell repertoires in COVID-19. Assay used: immunoSEQ multiplex PCR; TCRdb lists only in-frame clones, some missing. The sample consists of approximately 200,000 clones, just under 90% of them appearing once. Sequencing was done on a sample of peripheral blood. These receptors all come from a man aged 55 to 70 who had recovered from COVID-19.

This chain uses TRBV14 with TRBJ2-5, with 9 bases that match TRBD2. Unmatched junction bases numbered 12, after V lost 0 bases and J lost 4 bases. This CDR3 has 18 residues. Germline V gene data show CDR1 as SGHDN and CDR2 as FVKESK. The CDR3 coding sequence is TGTGCCAGCAGCCAAGAGGCGAGGCTAGCGGGAATTGGAGAGACCCAGTACTTC. This encodes CASSQEARLAGIGETQYF.

The chain employs TRBV7-8 and TRBJ1-1; no clear D gene. Germline CDR1 is SGHVS and CDR2 is FQNEAQ. Between the trimmed V and J ends, which lost 4 bases and 10 bases, there was a span of 13 bases. CDR3 length equals 12 residues. The CDR3 nucleotides are TGTGCCAGCAGCTCAAGACGGGAAGGAGCTTTCTTT. It translates to CASSSRREGAFF. Using reference TRBV7-8 and TRBJ1-1 for the parts outside the CDR3, the full variable domain is GAGVSQSPRYKVAKRGQDVALRCDPISGHVSLFWYQQALGQGPEFLTYFQNEAQLDKSGLPSDRFFAERPEGSVSTLKIQRTQQEDSAVYLCASSSRREGAFFGQGTRLTVV.

The table lists this clone with a few counts. The J gene is TRBJ1-2, the V gene TRBV6-4, with 10 bases aligning to TRBD1. There are 14 residues in the CDR3. CDR1 and CDR2 from the germline V gene are MRHNA and SNTAGT. V was clipped by 3 bases and J by 5 bases; unmatched bases: 3. CDR3 sequence: CASSEQGQGYGYTF. For the CDR3, the DNA is TGTGCCAGCAGTGAGCAGGGACAGGGGTATGGCTACACCTTC.

The V call is TRBV24-1, the J call TRBJ2-1; 7 bases map to TRBD2. CDR3 length equals 13 residues. J gave up 5 bases and V 5 bases, and 2 bases lay outside the gene matches. Germline loops: CDR1 KGHDR, CDR2 SFDVKD. The CDR3 DNA reads TGTGCCACCAGTGTCGGGGGGAACAATGAGCAGTTCTTC. As protein: CATSVGGNNEQFF.

This clone was found once. The chain joins TRBV5-5 to TRBJ2-2; 9 bases are a match to TRBD1. After removal of 5 bases from V and 4 bases from J, the junction contained 9 bases not matched to a gene. CDR1 is SGHKS and CDR2 is YYEKEE in the germline V gene (reference sequence). This CDR3 comprises 16 residues. This CDR3 reads CASRTTGGEITGELFF. CDR3 nucleotides: TGTGCCAGCAGGACAACAGGGGGCGAAATCACCGGGGAGCTGTTTTTT.

The gene calls are TRBV6-5 and TRBJ2-7, with D maybe TRBD1 (7 bases). Trimming removed 10 bases from V and 0 bases from J, with 16 bases in between. Germline V gives CDR1 MNHEY, CDR2 SVGAGI. The CDR3 contains 14 residues. The CDR3 region is CATSRDRSSYEQYF. CDR3 in DNA: TGTGCCACTTCGCGGGACAGAAGCTCCTACGAGCAGTACTTC.

The chain employs TRBV10-1 and TRBJ2-7, with D possibly TRBD1 on 6 matching bases. The V end was cut by 9 bases, the J end by 4 bases, with 16 bases between. Germline loops: CDR1 WNHNN, CDR2 SYGVQD (reference sequence). This CDR3 has 13 amino acids. CDR3 protein: CASSPQGLYEQYF. The CDR3, as DNA: TGCGCCAGTTCTCCGCAGGGGTTATACGAGCAGTACTTC.

The chain links TRBV30 to TRBJ1-4; D may be TRBD1 (5 bases). The CDR3 contains 15 residues. Germline loops: CDR1 GTSNPN, CDR2 SVGIG (reference sequence). Trimming stripped 2 bases from V and 4 bases from J, with 14 bases between. CDR3 loop: CAWSPTDSYNEKLFF. The CDR3 nucleotides read TGTGCCTGGAGTCCCACCGACAGCTATAATGAAAAACTGTTTTTT.

This CDR3 is CAWSQTSGKGNEQFF. In DNA form, the CDR3 reads TGTGCCTGGAGTCAAACTAGCGGGAAGGGCAATGAGCAGTTCTTC. The chain recombines TRBV30 with TRBJ2-1, with 10 positions matching TRBD2. CDR1 is GTSNPN and CDR2 is SVGIG in the germline V gene (reference sequence). V shed 2 bases and J 6 bases; nucleotides not matched to a gene: 7. The CDR3 length is 15 residues.

The V gene is TRBV9, the J gene TRBJ2-1; 8 bases match TRBD2. The CDR3 covers 19 residues. V dropped 4 bases and J dropped 6; count of bases not matched to a gene: 21. In germline, CDR1 is SGDLS, CDR2 YYNGEE. As DNA, the CDR3 is TGTGCCAGCAGCCCCAGTTTTGAATCGATAGCGGGAAAGGGCAATGAGCAGTTCTTC. Translation: CASSPSFESIAGKGNEQFF. The full variable domain, rest sourced from reference TRBV9 and TRBJ2-1, is DSGVTQTPKHLITATGQRVTLRCSPRSGDLSVYWYQQSLDQGLQFLIQYYNGEERAKGNILERFSAQQFPDLHSELNLSSLELGDSALYFCASSPSFESIAGKGNEQFFGPGTRLTVL.

The V call is TRBV9, the J call TRBJ2-7, with TRBD2 as a possible D gene (6 bases). This CDR3 is 15 amino acids long. The germline CDR1 and CDR2 sequences are SGDLS and YYNGEE. Trimming took off 0 bases at V and 4 bases at J, with 14 bases between the two ends. Here the CDR3 reads CASSVGEGLNYEQYF. The DNA for the CDR3 is TGTGCCAGCAGCGTAGGGGAAGGACTAAATTACGAGCAGTACTTC.

A word on this clone: At the DNA level, this CDR3 is encoded by other sequences in the same sample as well. V and J are TRBV7-3 and TRBJ2-5, with 12 nucleotides matching TRBD2. The J segment lost 2 bases and the V segment lost 4 bases, leaving 2 bases of the junction unmatched. The CDR3 is made up of 15 amino acids. Germline lookup yields CDR1 SGHTA and CDR2 FQGTGA. The CDR3 region is CASSSGLAGQETQYF. CDR3 DNA: TGTGCCAGCAGCTCCGGACTAGCGGGGCAAGAGACCCAGTACTTC.

V usage is TRBV30 and J usage is TRBJ2-3; TRBD2 matches at 7 bases. After removal of 0 bases from V and 2 bases from J, the junction contained 8 bases not matched to a gene. Germline CDR1 and CDR2: GTSNPN and SVGIG (reference sequence). This CDR3 region has 16 residues. CDR3 coding DNA: TGTGCCTGGAGTGTACTTAGCGGGTCCCACACAGATACGCAGTATTTT. The encoded protein is CAWSVLSGSHTDTQYF.

This rearrangement joins TRBV11-3 to TRBJ2-1; D perhaps matches TRBD2 (6 bases). The CDR3 has 15 residues. The V gene lost 2 bases and the J gene lost 9 bases, with 17 bases spanning the gap. The germline V gene encodes CDR1 SGHNT and CDR2 YENEEA. The CDR3 is CASSLRERKPTEQFF. In DNA, the CDR3 is TGTGCCAGCAGCTTACGGGAGAGGAAGCCCACTGAGCAGTTCTTC.

V and J are TRBV6-5 and TRBJ1-6; D remains ambiguous. The CDR3 sequence is 15 residues long. Germline assignment: CDR1 MNHEY and CDR2 SVGAGI. The V gene lost 0 bases and the J gene lost 8 bases, with 11 bases spanning the gap. The CDR3, as DNA: TGTGCCAGCAGTTACTCGATGTCCCCGGATTCACCCCTCCACTTT. This translates into CASSYSMSPDSPLHF.

In this sample, this clone turned up once. The chain is built from TRBV12-5 and TRBJ1-1; TRBD1 might be the D (6 bases). V lost 5 bases, J lost 7 bases, and 8 bases lay in between. From germline, CDR1 is LGHNT and CDR2 FRNRAP. The length of the CDR3 is 11 residues. DNA of the CDR3: TGTGCTAGTGGTCTGGACAGTGAAGCTTTCTTT. Amino acids: CASGLDSEAFF.

The chain carries TRBV5-6 and TRBJ2-1, with TRBD1 matching 7 bases. J gave up 11 bases and V 3 bases, and 23 bases lay outside the gene matches. This CDR3 contains 18 residues. CDR1 SGHDT and CDR2 YYEEEE come from the germline V gene. The CDR3 loop reads CASSYGQVLNPSRWKQFF. The DNA for the CDR3 is TGTGCCAGCAGCTACGGACAGGTTCTCAACCCCTCCCGGTGGAAGCAGTTCTTC.

V gene TRBV11-3 combines with J gene TRBJ1-1, with 7 nucleotides matching TRBD1. Germline CDR1 is SGHNT and CDR2 is YENEEA. The CDR3 covers 14 residues. V lost 5 bases, J lost 0 bases, and 3 bases stayed unmatched. Here the CDR3 DNA reads TGTGCCAGCAGCCTAGGGGGCATGAACACTGAAGCTTTCTTT. Translation gives CASSLGGMNTEAFF.

The chain is built from TRBV6-2 or TRBV6-3 and TRBJ2-3; 11 bases align to TRBD1. Germline CDR1 MNHEY, CDR2 SVGEGT. V lost 4 bases and J lost 2; bases outside the gene matches: 5. This CDR3 contains 16 residues. In nucleotides, the CDR3 is TGTGCCAGCAGTTTTTCTGGACAGGGGGCCACAGATACGCAGTATTTT. Its protein product is CASSFSGQGATDTQYF.

The chain joins TRBV9 to TRBJ2-7, with no clear D. Trimming stripped 4 bases from V and 0 bases from J, with 14 bases between. In germline, CDR1 is SGDLS, CDR2 YYNGEE. This CDR3 is 15 amino acids long. The CDR3, as DNA: TGTGCCAGCAGCCCTGACATTATGGGCTCCTACGAGCAGTACTTC. Translation: CASSPDIMGSYEQYF.

Comment on this clone: Other DNA sequences in the same sample also yield this CDR3. This sequence joins TRBV27 and TRBJ1-2, with 7 bases aligning to TRBD1. V lost 5 bases to trimming and J lost 4 bases; unmatched junction nucleotides: 4. This CDR3 region has 13 residues. The germline CDR1 and CDR2 sequences are MNHEY and SMNVEV (reference sequence). The CDR3 sequence: CASSPDRVYGYTF. In DNA, the CDR3 is TGTGCCAGCAGTCCAGACAGGGTCTATGGCTACACCTTC.

The table lists this clone with a count of one. The V gene is TRBV10-3, the J gene TRBJ2-1; 7 positions agree with TRBD2. The trim removed 7 bases at V and 8 bases at J, leaving 11 bases unmatched. Germline V gives CDR1 ENHRY, CDR2 SYGVKD. The CDR3 consists of 14 residues. This CDR3 reads CAIMATGTIDEQFF. DNA for the CDR3: TGTGCCATCATGGCGACCGGGACTATCGATGAGCAGTTCTTC.

J is TRBJ1-1 and V is TRBV10-1, with D unresolved. V was shortened by 5 bases and J by 1 base, with 8 bases between the two germline ends. The CDR3 is 13 residues long. The V gene's germline CDR1 is WNHNN and CDR2 SYGVQD (reference sequence). CDR3 nucleotide sequence: TGCGCCAGCAGTTCAAGACAGAACACTGAAGCTTTCTTT. This encodes CASSSRQNTEAFF.

The rearrangement uses TRBV7-9 and TRBJ2-1, with a tentative D call TRBD2 (6 bases). The CDR3 has 15 amino acids. Trimming took 2 bases from V and 15 from J, leaving 23 bases between them. In germline, CDR1 is SEHNR, CDR2 FQNEAQ (reference sequence). The CDR3 is CASSLSASGLSQSFF. CDR3 nucleotide sequence: TGTGCCAGCAGCTTATCTGCCTCGGGACTCTCCCAGTCGTTCTTC.

The V call is TRBV24-1, the J call TRBJ2-3, with TRBD2 matching 7 bases. Per germline, CDR1 KGHDR and CDR2 SFDVKD. The J segment lost 3 bases and the V segment lost 4 bases, leaving 6 bases of the junction unmatched. CDR3 length: 15 residues. CDR3: CATSDRDYPTDTQYF. The DNA of the CDR3 is TGTGCCACCAGTGACCGGGACTACCCTACAGATACGCAGTATTTT.

This chain joins TRBV7-9 and TRBJ1-3; no reliable D call. CDR3 length: 11 amino acids. CDR1 and CDR2 (germline): SEHNR, FQNEAQ (reference sequence). V lost 4 bases and J 6 bases, leaving 4 bases between the germline ends. The CDR3 loop reads CASSSLNTIYF. DNA of the CDR3: TGTGCCAGCAGCTCCTTAAACACCATATATTTT.

The chain combines TRBV5-1 with TRBJ2-3, with TRBD2 matching over 7 bases. The V and J ends lost 0 bases and 3 bases, in that order; junction bases with no gene match: 7. The CDR3 is 16 amino acids. From germline, CDR1 is SGHRS and CDR2 YFSETQ. This chain's CDR3 is CASSLEGGSRTDTQYF. CDR3 DNA: TGCGCCAGCAGCTTGGAGGGCGGGAGTAGGACAGATACGCAGTATTTT.

J is TRBJ1-6 and V is TRBV28; 7 positions match TRBD1. Trimming at V came to 3 bases and at J to 10 bases, leaving 12 bases not matched to a gene. CDR1 MDHEN and CDR2 SYDVKM come from the germline V gene. The CDR3 length is 16 residues. The CDR3 sequence: CASSFGGRGRGSPLHF. The CDR3 region has the DNA TGTGCCAGCAGTTTTGGGGGCAGGGGGAGAGGATCACCCCTCCACTTT.

Here the CDR3 DNA reads TGCAGTGCTACCTGGAACACTGAAGCTTTCTTT. Translated, it gives CSATWNTEAFF. The V call is TRBV20-1, the J call TRBJ1-1; D gene unclear. Trimming took 4 bases from V and 1 from J, leaving 4 bases between them. The length of the CDR3 is 11 residues. In germline, CDR1 is DFQATT, CDR2 SNEGSKA (reference sequence).